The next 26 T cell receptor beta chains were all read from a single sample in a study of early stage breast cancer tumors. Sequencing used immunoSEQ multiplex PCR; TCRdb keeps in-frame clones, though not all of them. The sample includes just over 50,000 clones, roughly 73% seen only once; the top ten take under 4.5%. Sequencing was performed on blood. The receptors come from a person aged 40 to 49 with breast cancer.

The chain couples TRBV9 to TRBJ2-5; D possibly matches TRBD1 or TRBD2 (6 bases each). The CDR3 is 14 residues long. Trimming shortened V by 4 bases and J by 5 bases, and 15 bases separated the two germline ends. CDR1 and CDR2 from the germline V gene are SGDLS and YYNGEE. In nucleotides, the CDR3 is TGTGCCAGCAGCACCGGGGGCACCGTGGAGACCCAGTACTTC. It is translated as CASSTGGTVETQYF.

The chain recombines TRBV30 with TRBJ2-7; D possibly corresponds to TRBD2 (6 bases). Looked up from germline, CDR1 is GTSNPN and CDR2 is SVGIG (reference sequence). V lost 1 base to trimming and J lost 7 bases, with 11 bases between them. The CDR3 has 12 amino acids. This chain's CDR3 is CAWSELGGEQYF. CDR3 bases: TGTGCCTGGAGTGAACTCGGGGGAGAGCAGTACTTC.

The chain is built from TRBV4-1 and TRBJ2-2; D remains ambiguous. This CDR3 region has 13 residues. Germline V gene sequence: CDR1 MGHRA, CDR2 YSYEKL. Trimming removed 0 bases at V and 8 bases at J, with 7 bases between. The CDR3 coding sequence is TGCGCCAGCAGCCAAGATATGGGGGGGGAGCTGTTTTTT. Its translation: CASSQDMGGELFF.

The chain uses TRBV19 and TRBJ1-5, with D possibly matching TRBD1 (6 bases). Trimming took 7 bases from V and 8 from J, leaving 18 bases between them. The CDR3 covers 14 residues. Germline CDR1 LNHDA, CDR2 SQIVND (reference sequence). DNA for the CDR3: TGTGCCAGTACGGAGGGTAACAGGGCTAAGCCCCAGCATTTT. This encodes CASTEGNRAKPQHF.

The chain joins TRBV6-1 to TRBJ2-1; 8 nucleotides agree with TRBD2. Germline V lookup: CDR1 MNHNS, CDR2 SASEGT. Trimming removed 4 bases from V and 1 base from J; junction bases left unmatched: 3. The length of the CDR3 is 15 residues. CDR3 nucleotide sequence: TGTGCCAGCAGTGTTAGCGGGATATCCTACAATGAGCAGTTCTTC. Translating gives CASSVSGISYNEQFF.

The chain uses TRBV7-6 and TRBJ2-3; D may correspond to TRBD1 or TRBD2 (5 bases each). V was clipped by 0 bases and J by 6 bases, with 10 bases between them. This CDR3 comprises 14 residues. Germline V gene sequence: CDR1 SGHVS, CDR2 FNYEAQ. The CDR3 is CASSLAGTVDTQYF. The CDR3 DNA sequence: TGTGCCAGCAGCTTAGCGGGGACGGTCGATACGCAGTATTTT.

CDR3 sequence: CAWTGGAETQYF. Here the CDR3 DNA reads TGTGCCTGGACTGGTGGGGCGGAGACCCAGTACTTC. The V and J genes are TRBV30 and TRBJ2-5, with a possible D match to TRBD1 (5 bases). Germline CDR1 and CDR2: GTSNPN and SVGIG (reference sequence). Deletions cut 4 bases from V and 5 bases from J, with 11 bases between. This CDR3 comprises 12 residues. The variable domain in full, completed from reference TRBV30 and TRBJ2-5, reads SQTIHQWPATLVQPVGSPLSLECTVEGTSNPNLYWYRQAAGRGLQLLFYSVGIGQISSEVPQNLSASRPQDRQFILSSKKLLLSDSGFYLCAWTGGAETQYFGPGTRLLVL.

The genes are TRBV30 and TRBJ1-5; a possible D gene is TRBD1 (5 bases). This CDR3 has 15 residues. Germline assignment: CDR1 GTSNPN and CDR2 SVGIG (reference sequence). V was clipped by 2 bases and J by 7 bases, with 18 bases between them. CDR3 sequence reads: CAWSNTGLPTQPQHF. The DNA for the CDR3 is TGTGCCTGGAGTAATACGGGACTGCCCACCCAGCCCCAGCATTTT. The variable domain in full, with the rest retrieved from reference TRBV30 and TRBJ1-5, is SQTIHQWPATLVQPVGSPLSLECTVEGTSNPNLYWYRQAAGRGLQLLFYSVGIGQISSEVPQNLSASRPQDRQFILSSKKLLLSDSGFYLCAWSNTGLPTQPQHFGDGTRLSIL.

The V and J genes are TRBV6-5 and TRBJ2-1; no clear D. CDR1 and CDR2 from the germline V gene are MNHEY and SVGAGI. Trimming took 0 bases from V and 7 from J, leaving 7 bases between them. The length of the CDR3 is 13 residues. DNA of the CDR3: TGTGCCAGCAGTTACTCGAAAGGGAATGAGCAGTTCTTC. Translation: CASSYSKGNEQFF.

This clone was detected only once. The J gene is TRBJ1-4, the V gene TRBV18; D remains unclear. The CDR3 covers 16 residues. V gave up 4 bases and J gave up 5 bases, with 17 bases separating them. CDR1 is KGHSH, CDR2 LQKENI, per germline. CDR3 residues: CASSLRAGETNEKLFF. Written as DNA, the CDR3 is TGTGCCAGCTCACTAAGGGCAGGAGAGACCAATGAAAAACTGTTTTTT.

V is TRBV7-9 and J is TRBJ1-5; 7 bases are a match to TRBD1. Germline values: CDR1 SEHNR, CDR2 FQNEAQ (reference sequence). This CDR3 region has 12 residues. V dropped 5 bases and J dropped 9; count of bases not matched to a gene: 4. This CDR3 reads CASSTRQGPQHF. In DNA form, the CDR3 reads TGTGCCAGCAGCACTCGACAGGGGCCCCAGCATTTT.

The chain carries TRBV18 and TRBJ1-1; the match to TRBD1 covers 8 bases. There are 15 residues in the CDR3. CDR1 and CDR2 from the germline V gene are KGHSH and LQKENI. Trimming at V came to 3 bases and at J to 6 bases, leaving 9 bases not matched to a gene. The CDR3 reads CASSPGPVTGAEAFF. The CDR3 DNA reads TGTGCCAGCTCACCCGGGCCGGTGACAGGGGCTGAAGCTTTCTTT.

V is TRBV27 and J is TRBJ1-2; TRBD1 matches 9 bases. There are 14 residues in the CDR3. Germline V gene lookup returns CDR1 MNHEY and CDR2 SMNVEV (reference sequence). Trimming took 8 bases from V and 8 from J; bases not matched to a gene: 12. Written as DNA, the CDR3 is TGTGCCAGCGGATTTTGGGACAGGGAAGAGGGCTACACCTTC. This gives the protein CASGFWDREEGYTF.

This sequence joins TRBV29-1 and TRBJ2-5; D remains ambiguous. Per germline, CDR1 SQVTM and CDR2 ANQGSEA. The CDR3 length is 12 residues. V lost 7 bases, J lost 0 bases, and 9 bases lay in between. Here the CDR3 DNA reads TGCAGCGCCACCATCCACCAAGAGACCCAGTACTTC. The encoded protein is CSATIHQETQYF.

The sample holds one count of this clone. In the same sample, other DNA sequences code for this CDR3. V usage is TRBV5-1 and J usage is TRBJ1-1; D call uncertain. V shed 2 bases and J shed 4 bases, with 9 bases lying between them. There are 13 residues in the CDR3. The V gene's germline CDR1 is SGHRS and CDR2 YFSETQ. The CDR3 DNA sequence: TGCGCCAGCAGCTTTCTAGGAGGCACTGAAGCTTTCTTT. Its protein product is CASSFLGGTEAFF. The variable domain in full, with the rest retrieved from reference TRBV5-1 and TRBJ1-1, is KAGVTQTPRYLIKTRGQQVTLSCSPISGHRSVSWYQQTPGQGLQFLFEYFSETQRNKGNFPGRFSGRQFSNSRSEMNVSTLELGDSALYLCASSFLGGTEAFFGQGTRLTVV.

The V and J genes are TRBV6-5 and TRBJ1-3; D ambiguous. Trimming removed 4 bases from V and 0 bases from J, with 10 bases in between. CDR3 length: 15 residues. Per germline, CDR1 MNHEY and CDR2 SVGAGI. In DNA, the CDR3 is TGTGCCAGCAGTTTCTTAGAATCCTCTGGAAACACCATATATTTT. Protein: CASSFLESSGNTIYF.

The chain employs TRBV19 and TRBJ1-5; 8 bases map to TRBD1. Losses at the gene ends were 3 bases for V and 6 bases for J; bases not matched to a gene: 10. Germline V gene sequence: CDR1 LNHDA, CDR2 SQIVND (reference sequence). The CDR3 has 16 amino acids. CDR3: CASSIAGQGAGQPQHF. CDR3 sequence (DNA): TGTGCCAGTAGTATCGCAGGCCAGGGGGCAGGTCAGCCCCAGCATTTT.

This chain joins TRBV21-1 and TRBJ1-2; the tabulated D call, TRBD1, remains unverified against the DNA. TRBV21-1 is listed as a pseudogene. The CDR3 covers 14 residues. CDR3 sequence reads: CASSKVDRVRGYTF. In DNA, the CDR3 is TGTGCCAGCAGCAAGGTAGACAGGGTGAGGGGCTACACCTTC.

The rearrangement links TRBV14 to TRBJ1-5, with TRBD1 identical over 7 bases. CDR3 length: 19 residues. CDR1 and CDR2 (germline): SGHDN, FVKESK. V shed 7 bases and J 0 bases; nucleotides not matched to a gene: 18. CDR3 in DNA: TGTGCCAGCATGCAAGGTGGACAGGACGGGGAAATTAGCAATCAGCCCCAGCATTTT. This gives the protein CASMQGGQDGEISNQPQHF.

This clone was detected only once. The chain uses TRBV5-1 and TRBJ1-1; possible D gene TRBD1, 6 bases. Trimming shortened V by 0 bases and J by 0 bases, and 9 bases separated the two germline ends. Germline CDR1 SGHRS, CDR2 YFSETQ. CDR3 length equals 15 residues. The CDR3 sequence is CASSLAAGVNTEAFF. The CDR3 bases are TGCGCCAGCAGCTTGGCGGCAGGGGTGAACACTGAAGCTTTCTTT.

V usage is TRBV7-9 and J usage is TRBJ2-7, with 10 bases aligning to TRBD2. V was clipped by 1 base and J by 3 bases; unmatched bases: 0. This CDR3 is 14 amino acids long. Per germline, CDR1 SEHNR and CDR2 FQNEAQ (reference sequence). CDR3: CASSLVAGGYEQYF. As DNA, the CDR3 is TGTGCCAGCAGCTTAGTAGCGGGAGGCTACGAGCAGTACTTC.

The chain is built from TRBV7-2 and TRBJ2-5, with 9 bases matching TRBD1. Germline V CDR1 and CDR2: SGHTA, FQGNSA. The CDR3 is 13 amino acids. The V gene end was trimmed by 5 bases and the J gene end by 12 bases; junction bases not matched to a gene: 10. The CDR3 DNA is TGTGCCAGCAGCCCCTTCACTCGGACAGGGGAGTACTTC. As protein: CASSPFTRTGEYF.

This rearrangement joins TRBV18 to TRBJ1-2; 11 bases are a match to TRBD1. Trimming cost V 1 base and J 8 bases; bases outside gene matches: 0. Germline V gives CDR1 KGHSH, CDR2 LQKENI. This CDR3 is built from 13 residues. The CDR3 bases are TGTGCCAGCTCACCACGGACAGGGGGCGGCTACACCTTC. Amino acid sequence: CASSPRTGGGYTF.

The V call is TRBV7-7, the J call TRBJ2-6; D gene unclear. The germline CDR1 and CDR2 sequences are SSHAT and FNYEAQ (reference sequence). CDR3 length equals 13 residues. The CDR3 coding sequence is TGTGCTAGCCCAATTGCCGGGGCCAACGTCCTGACTTTC. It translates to CASPIAGANVLTF.

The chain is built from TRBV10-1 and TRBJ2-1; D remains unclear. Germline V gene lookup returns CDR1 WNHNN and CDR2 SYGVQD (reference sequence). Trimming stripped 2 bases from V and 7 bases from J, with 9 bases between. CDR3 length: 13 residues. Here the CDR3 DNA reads TGCGCCAGCAGTGAGCCCCCATATAATGAGCAGTTCTTC. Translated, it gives CASSEPPYNEQFF.

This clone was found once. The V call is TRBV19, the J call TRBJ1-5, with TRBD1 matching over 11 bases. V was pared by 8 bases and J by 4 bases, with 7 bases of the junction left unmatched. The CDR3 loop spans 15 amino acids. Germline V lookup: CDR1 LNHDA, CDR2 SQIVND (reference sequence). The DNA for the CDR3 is TGTGCCAGTCAAGGGACAGGGGGACTTAATCAGCCCCAGCATTTT. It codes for CASQGTGGLNQPQHF.